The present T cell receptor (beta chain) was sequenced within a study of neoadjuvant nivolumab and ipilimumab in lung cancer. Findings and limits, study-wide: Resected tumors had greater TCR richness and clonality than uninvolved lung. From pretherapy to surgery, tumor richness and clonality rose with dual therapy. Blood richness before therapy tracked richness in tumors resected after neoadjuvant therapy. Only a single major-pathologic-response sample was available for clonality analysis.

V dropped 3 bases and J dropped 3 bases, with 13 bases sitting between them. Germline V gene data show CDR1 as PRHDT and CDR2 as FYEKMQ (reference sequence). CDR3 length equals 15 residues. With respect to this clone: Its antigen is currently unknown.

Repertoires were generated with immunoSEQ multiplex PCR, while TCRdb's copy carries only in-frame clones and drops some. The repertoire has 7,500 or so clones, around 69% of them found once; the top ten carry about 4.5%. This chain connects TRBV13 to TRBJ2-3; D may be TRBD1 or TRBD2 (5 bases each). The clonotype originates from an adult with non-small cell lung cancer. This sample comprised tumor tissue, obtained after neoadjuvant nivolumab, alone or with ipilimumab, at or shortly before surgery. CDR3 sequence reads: CASSFQRGWTDTQYF. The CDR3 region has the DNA TGTGCCAGCAGCTTCCAGAGGGGTTGGACAGATACGCAGTATTTT.